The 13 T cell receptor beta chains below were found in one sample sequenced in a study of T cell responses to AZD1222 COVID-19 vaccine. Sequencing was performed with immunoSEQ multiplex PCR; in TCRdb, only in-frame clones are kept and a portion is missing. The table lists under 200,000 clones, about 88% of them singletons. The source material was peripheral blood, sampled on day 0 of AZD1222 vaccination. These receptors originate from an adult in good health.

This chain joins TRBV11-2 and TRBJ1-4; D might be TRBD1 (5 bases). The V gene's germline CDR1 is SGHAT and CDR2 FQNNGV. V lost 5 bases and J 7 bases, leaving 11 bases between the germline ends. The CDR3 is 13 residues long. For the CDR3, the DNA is TGTGCCAGCAGCCCGGGACGCCCTGAAAAACTGTTTTTT. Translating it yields CASSPGRPEKLFF.

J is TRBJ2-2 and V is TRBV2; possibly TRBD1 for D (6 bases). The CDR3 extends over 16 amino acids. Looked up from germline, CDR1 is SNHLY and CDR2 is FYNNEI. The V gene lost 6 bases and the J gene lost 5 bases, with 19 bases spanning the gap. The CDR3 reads CASSRGPASSTGELFF. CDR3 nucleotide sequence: TGTGCCAGCAGCAGGGGTCCAGCTTCGAGTACCGGGGAGCTGTTTTTT. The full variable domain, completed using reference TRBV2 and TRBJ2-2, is EPEVTQTPSHQVTQMGQEVILRCVPISNHLYFYWYRQILGQKVEFLVSFYNNEISEKSEIFDDQFSVERPDGSNFTLKIRSTKLEDSAMYFCASSRGPASSTGELFFGEGSRLTVL.

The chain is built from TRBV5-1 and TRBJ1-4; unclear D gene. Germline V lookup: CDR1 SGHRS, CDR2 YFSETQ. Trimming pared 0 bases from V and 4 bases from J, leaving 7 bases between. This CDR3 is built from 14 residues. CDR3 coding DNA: TGCGCCAGCAGCTTGGGGACGCTTAATGAAAAACTGTTTTTT. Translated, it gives CASSLGTLNEKLFF.

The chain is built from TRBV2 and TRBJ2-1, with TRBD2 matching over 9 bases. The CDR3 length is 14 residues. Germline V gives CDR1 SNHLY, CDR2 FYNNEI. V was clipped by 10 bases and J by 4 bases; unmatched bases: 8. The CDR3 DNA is TGTGCCACCAGGGCGGGGGGGGCGTACAATGAGCAGTTCTTC. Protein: CATRAGGAYNEQFF.

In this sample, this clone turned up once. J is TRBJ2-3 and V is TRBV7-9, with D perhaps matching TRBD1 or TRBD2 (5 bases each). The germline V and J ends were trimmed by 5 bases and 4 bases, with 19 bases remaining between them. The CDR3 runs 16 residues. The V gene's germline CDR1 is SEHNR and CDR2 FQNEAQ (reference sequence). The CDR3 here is CASSTGRPKWADTQYF. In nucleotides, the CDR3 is TGTGCCAGCAGCACGGGACGGCCAAAATGGGCAGATACGCAGTATTTT.

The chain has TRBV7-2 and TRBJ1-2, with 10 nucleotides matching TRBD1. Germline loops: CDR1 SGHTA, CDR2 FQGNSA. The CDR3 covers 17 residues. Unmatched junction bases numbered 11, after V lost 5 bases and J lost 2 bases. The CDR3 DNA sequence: TGTGCCAGCAGCCCCCGAGGCAGGACAGGGGGAAACTATGGCTACACCTTC. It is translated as CASSPRGRTGGNYGYTF. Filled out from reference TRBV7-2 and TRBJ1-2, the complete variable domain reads GAGVSQSPSNKVTEKGKDVELRCDPISGHTALYWYRQSLGQGLEFLIYFQGNSAPDKSGLPSDRFSAERTGGSVSTLTIQRTQQEDSAVYLCASSPRGRTGGNYGYTFGSGTRLTVV.

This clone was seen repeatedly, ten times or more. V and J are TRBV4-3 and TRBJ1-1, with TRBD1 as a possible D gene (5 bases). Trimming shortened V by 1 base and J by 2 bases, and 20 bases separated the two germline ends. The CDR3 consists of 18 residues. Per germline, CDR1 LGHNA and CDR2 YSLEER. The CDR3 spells CASSQVGDSYLPNTEAFF. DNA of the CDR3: TGCGCCAGCAGCCAAGTTGGAGACAGCTACTTGCCCAACACTGAAGCTTTCTTT.

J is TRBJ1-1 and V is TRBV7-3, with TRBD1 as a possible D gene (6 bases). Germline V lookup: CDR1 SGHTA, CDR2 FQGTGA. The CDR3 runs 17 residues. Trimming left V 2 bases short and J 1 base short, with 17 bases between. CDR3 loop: CASSLGVLWGANTEAFF. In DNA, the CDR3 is TGTGCCAGCAGCTTAGGGGTTTTATGGGGGGCGAACACTGAAGCTTTCTTT.

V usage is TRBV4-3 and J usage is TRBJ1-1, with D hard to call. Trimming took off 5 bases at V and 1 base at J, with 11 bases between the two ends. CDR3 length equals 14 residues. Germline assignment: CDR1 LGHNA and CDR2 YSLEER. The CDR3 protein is CASSTRPRNTEAFF. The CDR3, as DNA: TGCGCCAGCAGCACTCGACCCAGGAACACTGAAGCTTTCTTT.

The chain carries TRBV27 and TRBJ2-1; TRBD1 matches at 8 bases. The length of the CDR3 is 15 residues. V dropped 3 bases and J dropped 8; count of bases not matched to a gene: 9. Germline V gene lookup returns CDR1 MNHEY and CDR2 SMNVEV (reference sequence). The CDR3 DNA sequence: TGTGCCAGCAGTTTTACGGACAGGGCGGAAGATGAGCAGTTCTTC. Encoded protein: CASSFTDRAEDEQFF.

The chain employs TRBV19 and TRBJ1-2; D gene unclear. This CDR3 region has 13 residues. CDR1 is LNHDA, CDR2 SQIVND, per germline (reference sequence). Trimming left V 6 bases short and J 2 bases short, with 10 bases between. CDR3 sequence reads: CASRTALNYGYTF. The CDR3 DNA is TGTGCCAGTAGAACAGCTCTCAACTATGGCTACACCTTC.

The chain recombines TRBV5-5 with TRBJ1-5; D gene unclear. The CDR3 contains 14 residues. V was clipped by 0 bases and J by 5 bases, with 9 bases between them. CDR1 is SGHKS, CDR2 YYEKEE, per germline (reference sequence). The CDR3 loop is CASSLGGGYQPQHF. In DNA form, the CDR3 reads TGTGCCAGCAGCTTGGGGGGTGGGTATCAGCCCCAGCATTTT.

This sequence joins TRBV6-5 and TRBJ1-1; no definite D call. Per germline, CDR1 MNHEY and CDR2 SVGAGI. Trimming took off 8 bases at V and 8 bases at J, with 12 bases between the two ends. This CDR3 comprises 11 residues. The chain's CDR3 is CASGFRQEAFF. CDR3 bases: TGTGCCAGCGGGTTCCGTCAAGAAGCTTTCTTT.